This paragraph covers one TCR beta chain sequence. Data came from immunoSEQ multiplex PCR; TCRdb stores just in-frame clones and leaves some out. The sample holds roughly 330,000 clones, approximately 84% seen once. V lost 5 bases and J lost 1, with 8 bases in between. The CDR3 covers 12 residues. CDR1 and CDR2 from the germline V gene are GTSNPN and SVGIG (reference sequence). This sample was taken from a study of blood T cell repertoires in COVID-19. Specimen: PBMCs or T cells enriched from blood (not recorded which). This TCR was recovered from a woman aged 18-30 years who had recovered from COVID-19. The chain uses TRBV30 and TRBJ1-2; D remains ambiguous. The CDR3 DNA is TGTGCCTGGGGCCCCTTTAACTATGGCTACACCTTC. As protein: CAWGPFNYGYTF.